These 20 T cell receptor beta chains were all obtained from the same sample, sequenced in a study of blood T cell repertoires in COVID-19. Libraries were prepared by immunoSEQ multiplex PCR; TCRdb keeps only in-frame clonotypes and omits some of them. Of fewer than 80,000 clones in the sample, 88% were seen once. Input material: peripheral blood. These receptor sequences come from a human donor in a cohort sampled during active COVID-19.

In its sample, this clone was seen once. The chain joins TRBV6-2 or TRBV6-3 to TRBJ2-7, with 12 bases lining up with TRBD2. J lost 2 bases, V lost 6 bases, and 8 bases had no gene match. CDR1 is MNHEY, CDR2 SVGEGT, per germline. CDR3 size: 16 residues. CDR3 in DNA: TGTGCCAGCAGCGCCTTTCTAGCGGGGGGGACCTACGAGCAGTACTTC. Translated, it gives CASSAFLAGGTYEQYF.

CDR3 nucleotides: TGTGCCAGTAGTATCCCTCCAGGGGCCGCCGAGCATTTT. Residues: CASSIPPGAAEHF. This rearrangement joins TRBV19 to TRBJ1-5; a possible D gene is TRBD1 (6 bases). Germline assignment: CDR1 LNHDA and CDR2 SQIVND (reference sequence). V dropped 3 bases and J dropped 14 bases, with 17 bases sitting between them. The CDR3 has 13 residues.

This sequence joins TRBV28 and TRBJ1-6; D is perhaps TRBD1 (6 bases). CDR1 and CDR2 (germline): MDHEN, SYDVKM. The CDR3 length is 16 residues. The V gene lost 7 bases and the J gene lost 5 bases, with 18 bases spanning the gap. In DNA form, the CDR3 reads TGTGCCAGCAACCGACGGAACCGGGACAATAATTCACCCCTCCACTTT. It codes for CASNRRNRDNNSPLHF. Complete variable domain (other parts from reference TRBV28 and TRBJ1-6): DVKVTQSSRYLVKRTGEKVFLECVQDMDHENMFWYRQDPGLGLRLIYFSYDVKMKEKGDIPEGYSVSREKKERFSLILESASTNQTSMYLCASNRRNRDNNSPLHFGNGTRLTVT.

The chain carries TRBV11-2 and TRBJ2-7, with 7 positions matching TRBD1. The CDR3 runs to 15 residues. CDR1 is SGHAT, CDR2 FQNNGV, per germline. V shed 4 bases, J shed 4 bases, and the junction held 10 bases outside the gene matches. CDR3 region: CASSSIRTGEYEQYF. The CDR3 nucleotides are TGTGCCAGCAGCTCTATTCGGACAGGAGAGTACGAGCAGTACTTC.

The rearrangement uses TRBV15 and TRBJ1-5; 9 nucleotides line up with TRBD1. Germline V gene lookup returns CDR1 LNHNV and CDR2 YYDKDF (reference sequence). V was pared by 3 bases and J by 6 bases, with 6 bases of the junction left unmatched. The CDR3 spans 15 residues. CDR3: CATSRGQGIGQPQHF. The CDR3 nucleotides read TGTGCCACCAGCAGGGGACAGGGTATCGGTCAGCCCCAGCATTTT.

This chain uses TRBV4-1 with TRBJ2-5; 12 nucleotides match TRBD2. The trim removed 0 bases at V and 7 bases at J, leaving 6 bases unmatched. Germline CDR1 MGHRA, CDR2 YSYEKL. The CDR3 has 16 residues. The CDR3 region is CASSQDRTSGRRTQYF. The CDR3 DNA follows: TGCGCCAGCAGCCAAGATCGCACTAGCGGGAGGAGGACCCAGTACTTC.

CDR3 nucleotide sequence: TGTGCCACCAGCAGTAGGAGGGGATCCTACAATGAGCAGTTCTTC. Translating gives CATSSRRGSYNEQFF. The chain combines TRBV15 with TRBJ2-1; D may be TRBD2 (6 bases). The V end was cut by 3 bases, the J end by 1 base, with 10 bases between. The CDR3 has 15 residues. Germline assignment: CDR1 LNHNV and CDR2 YYDKDF (reference sequence).

The chain joins TRBV19 to TRBJ1-5, with D perhaps TRBD1 (6 bases). The V and J ends lost 3 bases and 3 bases respectively, with 15 bases between them. This CDR3 contains 16 residues. Germline assignment: CDR1 LNHDA and CDR2 SQIVND (reference sequence). CDR3 sequence reads: CASSIRFTGYNQPQHF. DNA of the CDR3: TGTGCCAGTAGTATTCGCTTTACAGGGTACAATCAGCCCCAGCATTTT. Filled out from reference TRBV19 and TRBJ1-5, the complete variable domain reads DGGITQSPKYLFRKEGQNVTLSCEQNLNHDAMYWYRQDPGQGLRLIYYSQIVNDFQKGDIAEGYSVSREKKESFPLTVTSAQKNPTAFYLCASSIRFTGYNQPQHFGDGTRLSIL.

V usage is TRBV7-9 and J usage is TRBJ2-7, with 7 bases fitting TRBD2. Trimming took 5 bases from V and 1 from J; bases not matched to a gene: 11. The CDR3 has 16 amino acids. Germline CDR1 is SEHNR and CDR2 is FQNEAQ (reference sequence). In nucleotides, the CDR3 is TGTGCCAGCAGCGCCTTGGGCGGGAGTATTTCCTACGAGCAGTACTTC. This sequence encodes CASSALGGSISYEQYF.

The chain links TRBV12-5 to TRBJ2-1, with D tentatively TRBD2 (6 bases). CDR1 is LGHNT, CDR2 FRNRAP, per germline. There are 12 residues in the CDR3. V was clipped by 8 bases and J by 5 bases, with 10 bases between them. CDR3 loop: CASKGGDNEQFF. The CDR3 coding sequence is TGTGCTAGTAAAGGAGGGGACAATGAGCAGTTCTTC. The variable domain in full, completed from reference TRBV12-5 and TRBJ2-1, reads DARVTQTPRHKVTEMGQEVTMRCQPILGHNTVFWYRQTMMQGLELLAYFRNRAPLDDSGMPKDRFSAEMPDATLATLKIQPSEPRDSAVYFCASKGGDNEQFFGPGTRLTVL.

The V call is TRBV28, the J call TRBJ2-7, with 11 bases aligning to TRBD2. Germline trimming cut 2 bases from V and 1 base from J; bases unmatched to any gene: 7. Germline V gives CDR1 MDHEN, CDR2 SYDVKM. This CDR3 has 17 residues. CDR3 nucleotide sequence: TGTGCCAGCAGTTTAACTAGCGGGAGATTAGGGTCCTACGAGCAGTACTTC. Encoded protein: CASSLTSGRLGSYEQYF.

This clone was seen only once. The chain carries TRBV5-4 and TRBJ2-2, with 16 positions matching TRBD2. The CDR3 extends over 19 amino acids. Germline values: CDR1 SGHNT, CDR2 YYREEE (reference sequence). V was pared by 4 bases and J by 4 bases, with 10 bases of the junction left unmatched. CDR3 amino acids: CASSKPGLAGGQGTGELFF. The CDR3 DNA follows: TGTGCCAGCAGCAAACCGGGACTAGCGGGGGGGCAGGGCACCGGGGAGCTGTTTTTT.

The chain employs TRBV11-3 and TRBJ2-1; D is unresolved. Germline values: CDR1 SGHNT, CDR2 YENEEA. The CDR3 contains 13 residues. V was trimmed by 1 base and J by 9 bases, leaving 10 bases between them. The CDR3 is CASSLVTLGEQFF. The CDR3 region has the DNA TGTGCCAGCAGCTTAGTAACGCTCGGTGAGCAGTTCTTC.

This clone has a single count. The CDR3 sequence is CASSRDSGEQFF. The CDR3 region has the DNA TGTGCCAGCAGCCGAGACTCGGGTGAGCAGTTCTTC. This chain uses TRBV7-8 with TRBJ2-1; D gene unclear. Trimming cost V 5 bases and J 9 bases, with 11 bases left between them. CDR3 length: 12 residues. CDR1 and CDR2 (germline): SGHVS, FQNEAQ.

In DNA, the CDR3 is TGTGCCAGCAGCTATGGAGCGGGTTTAGGTGGCTATGGCTACACCTTC. Encoded protein: CASSYGAGLGGYGYTF. The V call is TRBV5-5, the J call TRBJ1-2, with D unresolved. V lost 3 bases, J lost 4 bases, and 19 bases lay in between. CDR3 size: 16 residues. Germline V CDR1 and CDR2: SGHKS, YYEKEE (reference sequence).

This chain connects TRBV12-5 to TRBJ2-7, with D perhaps TRBD2 (5 bases). Germline CDR1 reads LGHNT; CDR2 reads FRNRAP. Trimming left V 6 bases short and J 7 bases short, with 22 bases between. The CDR3 extends over 15 amino acids. CDR3 residues: CASGNGTERGWEQYF. Written as DNA, the CDR3 is TGTGCTAGTGGCAATGGCACCGAACGGGGATGGGAGCAGTACTTC.

The CDR3 DNA follows: TGCAGCGTTAAAGGGACAGGGGGCTCTGGGGCCAACGTCCTGACTTTC. This encodes CSVKGTGGSGANVLTF. The chain couples TRBV29-1 to TRBJ2-6; 11 bases fit TRBD1. J was trimmed by 0 bases and V by 5 bases; bases with no gene match: 3. CDR1 and CDR2 from the germline V gene are SQVTM and ANQGSEA. The CDR3 totals 16 residues. Supplemented by reference TRBV29-1 and TRBJ2-6, the full variable domain reads SAVISQKPSRDICQRGTSLTIQCQVDSQVTMMFWYRQQPGQSLTLIATANQGSEATYESGFVIDKFPISRPNLTFSTLTVSNMSPEDSSIYLCSVKGTGGSGANVLTFGAGSRLTVL.

The chain uses TRBV11-3 and TRBJ2-5; no clear D. Germline V lookup: CDR1 SGHNT, CDR2 YENEEA. CDR3 size: 13 residues. The V gene lost 1 base and the J gene lost 1 base, with 4 bases spanning the gap. CDR3 residues: CASSLVSQETQYF. DNA of the CDR3: TGTGCCAGCAGCTTAGTCAGCCAAGAGACCCAGTACTTC.

This chain links TRBV11-2 with TRBJ2-2; D is possibly TRBD2 (5 bases). V was cut by 7 bases and J by 1 base, with 7 bases left in between. From germline, CDR1 is SGHAT and CDR2 FQNNGV. This CDR3 has 13 amino acids. The CDR3 is CASIRGNTGELFF. The DNA for the CDR3 is TGTGCCAGCATACGGGGGAACACCGGGGAGCTGTTTTTT.

J is TRBJ2-5 and V is TRBV19; no reliable D call. Trimming took 4 bases from V and 5 from J, leaving 8 bases between them. The length of the CDR3 is 12 residues. In germline, CDR1 is LNHDA, CDR2 SQIVND (reference sequence). CDR3 region: CASSTGLETQYF. The CDR3 region has the DNA TGTGCCAGTAGTACCGGTCTCGAGACCCAGTACTTC.